Listed below are T cell receptor beta chains from one sample, sequenced in a study of metastatic and nonmetastatic thyroid tumors. TCRdb re-called the PCR reads through MiXCR. The sample carries tens of thousands of clones, over 15% recorded once. The sample comprised blood. The receptors originated from a female donor with papillary thyroid cancer or a benign thyroid nodule (not recorded which). Some clones in this sample may be carry-over from other donors' samples. Each CDR3 is given with its conserved first and last residue. The D gene is left open where the match is weak.

v_gene	d_gene	j_gene	CDR3aa
TRBV30	TRBD1	TRBJ1-2	CAWSLMTGQGYNF
TRBV18	TRBD1	TRBJ2-1	CASSPPPAGGNEQFF
TRBV20-1	NA	TRBJ2-3	CSAESSQGYTDTQYF
TRBV5-6	NA	TRBJ1-2	CASSSGTTYTF
TRBV13	NA	TRBJ1-2	CASSYRPAGWNYGYTF
TRBV6-1	TRBD1	TRBJ1-2	CASVPPWTGETNYGYTF
TRBV20-1	NA	TRBJ1-4	CSASFPGAANEKLFF
TRBV3-1	NA	TRBJ2-1	CASSQGTGEQFF
TRBV28	NA	TRBJ1-2	CASRPTDRANYGYTF
TRBV20-1	NA	TRBJ1-4	CSAIKDRYDEKLFF
TRBV10-3	TRBD1	TRBJ1-3	CAIGGGQGWNTIYF
TRBV5-1	NA	TRBJ2-6	CASSLGVSGANVLTF
TRBV7-8	NA	TRBJ1-4	CASSQGSLDREKLFF
TRBV30	NA	TRBJ2-7	CAWSVARVGYCGHTF
TRBV5-1	NA	TRBJ1-2	CASSSPGYGYTF
TRBV5-1	TRBD1	TRBJ2-6	CASSSTTGAAGANVLTF
TRBV5-1	TRBD1	TRBJ1-2	CASSPGQANYGYTF
TRBV5-1	TRBD2	TRBJ2-2	CASTSSGVLNTGELFF
TRBV5-6	NA	TRBJ2-1	CASSLAHYAYNEQFF
TRBV9	NA	TRBJ1-6	CANSVQAHSPNNSPLHF
TRBV6-1	TRBD2	TRBJ2-7	CASRASGSFYEQYF
TRBV24-1	TRBD1	TRBJ2-2	CATSDPYRGDTGELFF
TRBV6-1	NA	TRBJ1-4	CASSRQGNEKLVF
TRBV24-1	NA	TRBJ1-6	CATSEGCELPLHF
TRBV11-3	TRBD2	TRBJ2-5	CASSDGTSGQETQYF
TRBV6-2/TRBV6-3	NA	TRBJ1-5	CASSTSGGYSNQPQHF
TRBV2	NA	TRBJ2-1	CASLPPGLTEQFF
TRBV3-1	TRBD1	TRBJ2-7	CASSRSGQGIYEQYF
TRBV12-3/TRBV12-4	NA	TRBJ1-5	CASSLMGNQPQHF
TRBV12-3/TRBV12-4	TRBD2	TRBJ2-3	CASSPLAGLTDTQYF
TRBV7-8	NA	TRBJ1-1	CASSGPTRRSDTEAFF
TRBV30	NA	TRBJ2-3	CALARATQYF
TRBV5-1	NA	TRBJ2-6	CASSLGVSGSNVLTF